The T cell receptor beta chain described here comes from a study of identical twins. Overall study results and limits: Insertion counts were lower in abundant cord blood beta clonotypes, a trend that memory repertoires did not show. In monozygotic twins, models underestimated the sharing of out-of-frame TCR alpha. Possibly, invariant MAIT and iNKT cells partly confounded zero-insertion analyses. Rather than following the same donors, the conclusions depended on cross-sectional statistical analysis.

Germline V gene sequence: CDR1 SQVTM, CDR2 ANQGSEA. The J segment lost 6 bases and the V segment lost 0 bases, leaving 11 bases of the junction unmatched. There are 15 residues in the CDR3. TCRdb itself ran the 5' RACE reads through MiXCR, one entry per CDR3 protein. The data show around 680,000 distinct CDR3 sequences, with 8% to 9% seen just once and about 0.98% held by the top ten. This clonotype was detected only a few times. Its antigen is not identified. These sequences were also reported in another study, on yellow fever vaccine responses in identical twins.

The TCR comes from a woman younger than 30 in good health. The chain employs TRBV29-1 and TRBJ2-7, with 7 bases fitting TRBD1. Sequenced sample: PBMCs. CDR3 nucleotide sequence: TGCAGCGTTGAAGAGGGGGCAGGCCCAGGGGGCGAGCAGTACTTC. This translates into CSVEEGAGPGGEQYF.